Listed here are 9 T cell receptor beta chains from one sample, sequenced in a study of blood T cell repertoires in COVID-19. Some clones are missing from TCRdb's copy, which holds only in-frame ones; the method was immunoSEQ multiplex PCR. Found here are fewer than 250,000 clones, roughly 85% of them singletons; the top ten hold about 3.8%. Sequencing input: PBMCs or T cells enriched from blood (not recorded which). The receptor set was obtained from a woman between 40 and 55 years old with acute COVID-19.

This chain joins TRBV28 and TRBJ1-5, with D unresolved. The V gene's germline CDR1 is MDHEN and CDR2 SYDVKM. The CDR3 contains 12 residues. Trimming pared 5 bases from V and 7 bases from J, leaving 9 bases between. The CDR3 nucleotides are TGTGCCAGCAGTCGGAGGTTGCAGCCCCAGCATTTT. Amino acids: CASSRRLQPQHF.

This sequence joins TRBV3-1 (or the pseudogene TRBV3-2) and TRBJ2-1; 8 bases match TRBD2. Germline V lookup: CDR1 LGHDT, CDR2 YNNKEL (reference sequence). V dropped 4 bases and J dropped 0; count of bases not matched to a gene: 5. This CDR3 spans 16 amino acids. The CDR3 DNA is TGTGCCAGCAGCCTGTTAGCGGGATCCTCCTACAATGAGCAGTTCTTC. Translated: CASSLLAGSSYNEQFF.

V usage is TRBV5-1 and J usage is TRBJ2-7; the match to TRBD2 covers 8 bases. The CDR3 extends over 16 amino acids. The germline V gene has CDR1 SGHRS and CDR2 YFSETQ. Trimming removed 0 bases from V and 1 base from J; junction bases left unmatched: 6. This CDR3 reads CASSLESGGRSYEQYF. The CDR3 DNA follows: TGCGCCAGCAGCTTGGAGAGTGGCGGGAGGTCCTACGAGCAGTACTTC.

In regard to this clone: The same CDR3 can be traced to other DNA sequences in this sample. The chain joins TRBV3-1 (or the pseudogene TRBV3-2) to TRBJ2-7; TRBD1 might be the D (6 bases). The CDR3 totals 12 residues. Germline V gives CDR1 LGHDT, CDR2 YNNKEL (reference sequence). With 4 bases removed from V and 3 bases from J, the gap between germline ends came to 7 bases. CDR3 sequence: CASSPTGYEQYF. DNA for the CDR3: TGTGCCAGCAGCCCGACAGGCTACGAGCAGTACTTC.

The V and J genes are TRBV7-6 and TRBJ2-2, with a tentative D call TRBD1 (6 bases). V lost 1 base and J lost 8, with 14 bases in between. CDR3 size: 15 residues. Per germline, CDR1 SGHVS and CDR2 FNYEAQ. The CDR3 nucleotides are TGTGCCAGCAGCTTAGACAGGGCGTACGGGGGGGAGCTGTTTTTT. It yields the protein CASSLDRAYGGELFF.

The chain uses TRBV10-1 and TRBJ1-3, with 7 nucleotides matching TRBD1. Germline V gene data show CDR1 as WNHNN and CDR2 as SYGVQD (reference sequence). Trimming at V came to 5 bases and at J to 1 base, leaving 5 bases not matched to a gene. The CDR3 runs 15 residues. The CDR3: CASSFDRASGNTIYF. The CDR3 DNA is TGCGCCAGCAGTTTCGACAGGGCGTCTGGAAACACCATATATTTT.

The chain is built from TRBV15 and TRBJ1-5; tentative D call: TRBD1 (6 bases). In germline, CDR1 is LNHNV, CDR2 YYDKDF (reference sequence). The V end was cut by 0 bases, the J end by 7 bases, with 19 bases between. CDR3 length: 17 amino acids. CDR3 protein: CATSRDLSPTGTQPQHF. CDR3 bases: TGTGCCACCAGCAGAGATCTCTCTCCAACAGGGACACAGCCCCAGCATTTT.

This rearrangement joins TRBV27 to TRBJ2-7; TRBD2 might be the D (5 bases). Per the germline V gene, CDR1 is MNHEY and CDR2 is SMNVEV (reference sequence). The CDR3 spans 15 residues. The germline V and J ends were trimmed by 4 bases and 0 bases, with 13 bases remaining between them. CDR3 region: CASSWRRAASYEQYF. The DNA for the CDR3 is TGTGCCAGCAGTTGGAGGCGGGCCGCCTCCTACGAGCAGTACTTC.

The chain uses TRBV7-2 and TRBJ2-7, with 9 bases aligning to TRBD2. In germline, CDR1 is SGHTA, CDR2 FQGNSA. The CDR3 has 15 residues. V gave up 1 base and J gave up 4 bases; unmatched junction bases: 5. The CDR3: CASSLVAGDFYEQYF. CDR3 DNA sequence: TGTGCCAGCAGCTTAGTAGCGGGAGATTTTTACGAGCAGTACTTC.